The clone carrying this T cell receptor beta chain was counted a single time. Some clones are missing from TCRdb's copy, which holds only in-frame ones; the method was immunoSEQ multiplex PCR. Among more than 45,000 clones, 80% to 90% were seen once, and the ten largest hold roughly 0.95%. From germline, CDR1 is SGHTA and CDR2 FQGNSA. This CDR3 is 16 amino acids long. V was clipped by 5 bases and J by 0 bases, with 16 bases between them. The sample originates from a study of OX40 agonist ivuxolimab in advanced cancers. Sequencing used CD4+ or CD8+ T cells sorted from blood, obtained in a trial of the OX40 agonist ivuxolimab. The chain carries TRBV7-2 and TRBJ1-1, with D perhaps matching TRBD1 (5 bases). This TCR derives from an adult with an advanced solid tumor such as melanoma, head and neck, liver or kidney cancer. DNA of the CDR3: TGTGCCAGCAGCCGTGGGGGAACTTGGATGAACACTGAAGCTTTCTTT. Its translation: CASSRGGTWMNTEAFF.